The 14 T cell receptor beta chains presented below share a single source sample, sequenced in a study of blood T cell repertoires in COVID-19. The data were produced by immunoSEQ multiplex PCR, yet TCRdb's version contains in-frame clones alone and is incomplete. The table has some 150,000 clones, 75% to 85% seen once. The specimen sequenced was peripheral blood. The source of these receptors is a woman aged 50 to 60 with acute or convalescent COVID-19.

The chain employs TRBV4-2 and TRBJ2-6, with 8 bases aligning to TRBD1. The CDR3 length is 15 residues. V was pared by 4 bases and J by 4 bases, with 3 bases of the junction left unmatched. The V gene's germline CDR1 is LGHNA and CDR2 YNFKEQ. In DNA, the CDR3 is TGTGCCAGCAGCCGACAGGGGAGAGGGGCCAACGTCCTGACTTTC. Amino acid sequence: CASSRQGRGANVLTF.

The chain is built from TRBV27 and TRBJ1-2, with D perhaps matching TRBD1 (6 bases). The germline V gene has CDR1 MNHEY and CDR2 SMNVEV (reference sequence). This CDR3 spans 16 amino acids. V shed 5 bases and J shed 9 bases, with 25 bases lying between them. The CDR3 DNA sequence: TGTGCCAGCAGTGCCCGTTCCTGGGGGCGGCCCGATCGCTACACCTTC. This gives the protein CASSARSWGRPDRYTF.

This clone appeared a few times. The chain couples TRBV29-1 to TRBJ2-7, with TRBD2 matching over 7 bases. From germline, CDR1 is SQVTM and CDR2 ANQGSEA. V shed 4 bases, J shed 10 bases, and the junction held 7 bases outside the gene matches. This CDR3 spans 11 amino acids. The CDR3 DNA follows: TGCAGCGTTGGCGGGACGGGGGGTCAGTACTTC. Encoded protein: CSVGGTGGQYF.

The chain recombines TRBV27 with TRBJ2-6, with D perhaps TRBD1 (5 bases). V was trimmed by 2 bases and J by 7 bases, leaving 12 bases between them. The CDR3 has 15 residues. CDR1 is MNHEY and CDR2 is SMNVEV in the germline V gene (reference sequence). CDR3 bases: TGTGCCAGCAGTTTACTGGGGCGAGCAGCCAACGTCCTGACTTTC. The encoded protein is CASSLLGRAANVLTF. Combining the CDR3 with reference TRBV27 and TRBJ2-6 gives the whole variable domain EAQVTQNPRYLITVTGKKLTVTCSQNMNHEYMSWYRQDPGLGLRQIYYSMNVEVTDKGDVPEGYKVSRKEKRNFPLILESPSPNQTSLYFCASSLLGRAANVLTFGAGSRLTVL.

The V gene is TRBV7-2, the J gene TRBJ2-3, with D uncertain. Trimming shortened V by 0 bases and J by 0 bases, and 10 bases separated the two germline ends. The CDR3 is 16 residues long. Looked up from germline, CDR1 is SGHTA and CDR2 is FQGNSA. The CDR3: CASSLAPLKSTDTQYF. CDR3 coding DNA: TGTGCCAGCAGCTTAGCACCACTCAAAAGCACAGATACGCAGTATTTT.

CDR3 sequence: CASSLGGSWTGELFF. The CDR3 coding sequence is TGTGCCAGTAGCCTGGGGGGGTCGTGGACCGGGGAGCTGTTTTTT. The rearrangement joins TRBV19 to TRBJ2-2; 7 bases align to TRBD2. The junction had 9 bases not matched to a gene; V was cut back by 6 bases and J by 5 bases. Per the germline V gene, CDR1 is LNHDA and CDR2 is SQIVND (reference sequence). The CDR3 consists of 15 residues.

The V and J genes are TRBV5-8 and TRBJ1-2; the D gene is possibly TRBD1 (5 bases). Trimming removed 4 bases from V and 4 bases from J, with 20 bases in between. This CDR3 has 16 residues. Germline CDR1 reads SGHTS; CDR2 reads YDEGEE. The CDR3 coding sequence is TGTGCCAGCAGCCCCCGTGGGGAGGGACTCGGCTATGGCTACACCTTC. Its protein product is CASSPRGEGLGYGYTF. The whole variable domain, remainder taken from reference TRBV5-8 and TRBJ1-2, is EAGVTQSPTHLIKTRGQQATLRCSPISGHTSVYWYQQALGLGLQFLLWYDEGEERNRGNFPPRFSGRQFPNYSSELNVNALELEDSALYLCASSPRGEGLGYGYTFGSGTRLTVV.

This chain links TRBV27 with TRBJ2-1, with TRBD2 matching over 7 bases. After removal of 7 bases from V and 4 bases from J, the junction contained 13 bases not matched to a gene. The CDR3 loop spans 16 amino acids. CDR1 is MNHEY and CDR2 is SMNVEV in the germline V gene (reference sequence). The CDR3 protein is CASTRASSGPYNEQFF. The CDR3 nucleotides read TGTGCCAGCACGAGGGCCTCTAGCGGCCCTTACAATGAGCAGTTCTTC.

V and J are TRBV15 and TRBJ2-7; tentatively, D is TRBD1 (5 bases). The CDR3 extends over 15 amino acids. Trimming took off 1 base at V and 4 bases at J, with 14 bases between the two ends. CDR1 and CDR2 from the germline V gene are LNHNV and YYDKDF (reference sequence). CDR3 sequence: CATSRGGTGVYEQYF. CDR3 coding DNA: TGTGCCACCAGCAGAGGAGGAACAGGAGTATACGAGCAGTACTTC. The variable domain in full, completed from reference TRBV15 and TRBJ2-7, reads DAMVIQNPRYQVTQFGKPVTLSCSQTLNHNVMYWYQQKSSQAPKLLFHYYDKDFNNEADTPDNFQSRRPNTSFCFLDIRSPGLGDTAMYLCATSRGGTGVYEQYFGPGTRLTVT.

This clone was recorded only once. This CDR3 reads CASSPTGSNQPQHF. CDR3 bases: TGTGCCAGTAGCCCGACAGGGAGCAATCAGCCCCAGCATTTT. The chain combines TRBV19 with TRBJ1-5, with TRBD1 matching over 7 bases. The V gene's germline CDR1 is LNHDA and CDR2 SQIVND (reference sequence). V trimming: 6 bases; J trimming: 1 base; junction bases outside the gene matches: 3. This CDR3 spans 14 amino acids.

The CDR3 protein is CASSVTGLAGITDTQYF. CDR3 sequence (DNA): TGTGCCAGCAGCGTCACCGGACTAGCGGGAATCACAGATACGCAGTATTTT. The V and J genes are TRBV9 and TRBJ2-3; 12 nucleotides agree with TRBD2. The V and J ends lost 2 bases and 2 bases, in that order; junction bases with no gene match: 6. This CDR3 comprises 17 residues. Germline CDR1 SGDLS, CDR2 YYNGEE.

V gene TRBV4-3 combines with J gene TRBJ1-3, with D possibly matching TRBD1 (6 bases). Germline assignment: CDR1 LGHNA and CDR2 YSLEER. The CDR3 sequence is 15 residues long. V gave up 4 bases and J gave up 0 bases, with 10 bases separating them. As DNA, the CDR3 is TGCGCCAGCAGCCCTACAGGGTACTCTGGAAACACCATATATTTT. Translated, it gives CASSPTGYSGNTIYF.

This sequence joins TRBV3-1 (or the pseudogene TRBV3-2) and TRBJ2-2, with 10 bases that match TRBD1. Germline V lookup: CDR1 LGHDT, CDR2 YNNKEL (reference sequence). The CDR3 runs to 17 residues. V was clipped by 2 bases and J by 3 bases; unmatched bases: 6. Here the CDR3 DNA reads TGTGCCAGCAGCCAACGGGGACAGGGGTCGGACACCGGGGAGCTGTTTTTT. It is translated as CASSQRGQGSDTGELFF.

The V gene is TRBV9, the J gene TRBJ1-2, with 10 nucleotides matching TRBD1. This CDR3 has 15 residues. The V segment lost 2 bases and the J segment 6 bases; nucleotides outside the gene matches: 7. Looked up from germline, CDR1 is SGDLS and CDR2 is YYNGEE. This CDR3 reads CASSVSPGTGDGYTF. In nucleotides, the CDR3 is TGTGCCAGCAGCGTGTCCCCCGGGACAGGGGATGGCTACACCTTC.